This TCR beta chain was recovered during a study of PD-L1 blockade in urothelial cancer (dated by TCRdb to 2016 to 2017). Background for the entire study: Every patient began therapy at some point between 2013 and 2015 and was given atezolizumab 1,200 mg intravenously every 3 weeks. Twenty-five of 29 patients were males with bladder-origin urothelial cancer, and about 60% of the 29 reported a prior smoking history. Somatic, immune and clinical correlates of response to PD-L1 blockade with atezolizumab in urothelial cancer were the focus of an exploratory multi-omic analysis. In the same patients, whole exome sequencing and RNA sequencing of pretreatment tumors were performed in addition to TCR sequencing. Progression-free survival longer than 6 months counted as durable clinical benefit, and TCR features were additionally tested against both progression-free and overall survival. Durable clinical benefit was achieved by nine patients but not by the remaining 20. Pretreatment tumor samples, along with matched peripheral blood serially collected before and after atezolizumab treatment, were subjected to TCR sequencing. Some 30 patients had pretreatment blood TCR-seq, 24 had at least one posttreatment blood collection, and 24 had tumor TCR-seq. Blood samples yielded a median of around 140,000 T cells and 65,000 to 95,000 unique TCRs, with median clonality around 0.083. An ECOG performance status of 0 or 1 was recorded for the patients, and 0 to 3 prior chemotherapy regimens had been received by the patients. Blood samples were analyzed 3 weeks after the start of treatment (second dose) and 6 weeks after the start of treatment.

Each PCR received spiked-in synthetic TCR analog templates so that absolute template abundance could be estimated from read counts. The immunoSEQ assay was used to amplify TCRbeta CDR3 regions from genomic DNA with bias-controlled V and J gene primers. Sequencing of rearranged TCRbeta segments was done at approximately 20X coverage. From the authors' description of their analysis: Clustering was used to correct sequencing errors, and CDR3s were annotated against IMGT to assign V, D and J genes. Out-of-frame and stop-codon sequences were excluded, and only productive TCRbeta rearrangements were used in downstream analyses. To compute clonality, Shannon entropy was normalized by the log of the number of unique productive sequences and then subtracted from one. Fisher's exact test with Benjamini-Hochberg correction, using a cutoff of adjusted p below 0.01, was how clones that differed between time points or between blood and tumor were identified. TCRdb stores this immuneACCESS table with in-frame sequences only. Part of the clones is absent; in the studies checked, under half of the shortfall reflects unresolved V genes, and no reason is known for the rest. From that table come the V and J calls and clone size; the DNA was used to work out D and trimming. The sample table lists about 76,000 clones, approximately 90% of them with a count of one. The ten largest clones take up 0.87% of the sample.

According to the study, the label for this sample's time point signals: peripheral blood 6 weeks after treatment start. A cohort of about 30 patients with locally advanced or metastatic urothelial carcinoma, treated at Memorial Sloan Kettering on a trial protocol, was included. Peripheral blood mononuclear cells were collected pretreatment and during treatment, at between 1 and 8 total time points per patient. The Qiagen DNeasy Blood extraction kit was used to purify genomic DNA from total PBMCs and tumor samples. PBMCs were collected pretreatment and during treatment, and were isolated and stored as previously described. There are a few counts of this clone. Its antigen is still unknown. Nothing much larger sits one base from this clone, and base qualities are not available. The study at large found these results: Because of the small sample size (n ≈ 29) and the many exploratory analyses performed, the results are intended to be regarded as hypothesis-generating. Improved progression-free and overall survival was associated with having pretreatment peripheral blood TCR clonality below the median. Patients with durable benefit showed greater expansion of tumor-associated TCR clones in peripheral blood 3 weeks after starting treatment (n ≈ 21, p = 0.022).

From the cysteine up to the phenylalanine, the CDR3 has a length of 15 residues. This entry keeps only the CDR3 DNA: 45 bases, framed from base 1. Based on the germline V gene (reference sequence), the CDR1 and CDR2 sequences are SEHNR and FQNEAQ. V and J lose 5 bases and 3 bases, and a span of 14 bases separates them. Recombination joined TRBV7-9 with TRBJ2-1, and the D gene may be TRBD1, 6 bases matching. The sequence came from a woman older than 75 with urothelial cancer. This specimen was PBMCs, taken around atezolizumab (anti-PD-L1) treatment. At the DNA level, the sequence is TGTGCCAGCAGCCCCCGACAGGCAATCTACAATGAGCAGTTCTTC. It codes for CASSPRQAIYNEQFF.